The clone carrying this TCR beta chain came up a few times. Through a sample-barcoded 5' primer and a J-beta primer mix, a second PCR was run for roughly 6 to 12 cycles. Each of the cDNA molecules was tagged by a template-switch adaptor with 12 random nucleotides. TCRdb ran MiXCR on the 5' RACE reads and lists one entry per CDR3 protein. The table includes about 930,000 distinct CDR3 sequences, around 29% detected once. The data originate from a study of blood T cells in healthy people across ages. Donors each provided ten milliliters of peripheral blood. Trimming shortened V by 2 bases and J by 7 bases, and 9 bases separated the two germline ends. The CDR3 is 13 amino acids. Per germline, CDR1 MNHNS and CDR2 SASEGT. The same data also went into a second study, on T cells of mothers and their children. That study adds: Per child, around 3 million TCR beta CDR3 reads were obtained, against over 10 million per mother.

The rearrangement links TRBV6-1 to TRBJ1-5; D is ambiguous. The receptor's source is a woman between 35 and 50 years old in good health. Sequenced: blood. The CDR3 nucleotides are TGTGCCAGCAGTGAATGGAATGAGCAGCCCCAGCATTTT. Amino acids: CASSEWNEQPQHF.